The 30 T cell receptor beta chains reported below all come from one sample, sequenced in a study of CD8 T cells in Susac syndrome. RNA amounts of about 0.45 to 1 ug underwent reverse transcription with random hexamers. TCRdb processed the immunoSEQ multiplex PCR reads anew with MiXCR; each CDR3 protein has one entry. The sample yields under 200,000 distinct CDR3 sequences, roughly 94% seen once. Sequencing input: CD4+ T cells from PBMCs. These receptors originate from a human donor in good health.

The chain carries TRBV10-3 and TRBJ2-7; D remains ambiguous. The CDR3 is 12 amino acids. V shed 4 bases and J shed 7 bases, with 11 bases lying between them. CDR1 and CDR2 (germline): ENHRY, SYGVKD. This chain's CDR3 is CAISGVGEEQYV. Here the CDR3 DNA reads TGTGCCATCAGTGGGGTAGGAGAAGAGCAGTACGTC.

The table lists this clonotype with a count of one. The chain recombines TRBV29-1 with TRBJ2-1; the D gene could be TRBD1 or TRBD2 (5 bases each). The germline V gene encodes CDR1 SQVTM and CDR2 ANQGSEA. With 6 bases removed from V and 6 bases from J, the gap between germline ends came to 15 bases. This CDR3 is 13 amino acids long. CDR3 nucleotide sequence: TGCAGCGTCCCGGGACCACAACCCAATGAGCAGTTCTTC. Amino acids: CSVPGPQPNEQFF.

V usage is TRBV5-6 and J usage is TRBJ2-2, with D unresolved. With 7 bases removed from V and 2 bases from J, the gap between germline ends came to 9 bases. The germline V gene encodes CDR1 SGHDT and CDR2 YYEEEE. CDR3 size: 13 residues. CDR3 nucleotide sequence: TGTGCCAGCGGAAGCCCCAACACCGGGGAGCTGTTTTTT. Protein sequence: CASGSPNTGELFF.

The V gene is TRBV2, the J gene TRBJ2-2; 7 bases fit TRBD2. CDR1 is SNHLY, CDR2 FYNNEI, per germline. There are 15 residues in the CDR3. Germline trimming cut 4 bases from V and 1 base from J; bases unmatched to any gene: 3. The DNA for the CDR3 is TGTGCCAGCAGTGCTAGGGAGGGGAACACCGGGGAGCTGTTTTTT. As protein: CASSAREGNTGELFF.

This clonotype was observed a single time. The chain combines TRBV29-1 with TRBJ1-1; a possible D gene is TRBD1 (6 bases). The V end lost 5 bases, the J end lost 4 bases, and 20 bases lay between the germline ends. There are 15 residues in the CDR3. The germline V gene has CDR1 SQVTM and CDR2 ANQGSEA. As DNA, the CDR3 is TGCAGCGTTCGCGCCCACAGGGACGATATCACTGAAGCTTTCTTT. This sequence encodes CSVRAHRDDITEAFF.

This rearrangement joins TRBV20-1 to TRBJ1-3; tentative D call: TRBD1 (5 bases). Germline assignment: CDR1 DFQATT and CDR2 SNEGSKA (reference sequence). The CDR3 spans 13 residues. Trimming removed 2 bases from V and 4 bases from J, with 9 bases in between. The CDR3 DNA follows: TGCAGTGCTAGAACAGGCGGCGGAAACACCATATATTTT. Translation: CSARTGGGNTIYF.

The V gene is TRBV29-1, the J gene TRBJ2-4, with 10 bases aligning to TRBD1. The J segment lost 7 bases and the V segment lost 0 bases, leaving 9 bases of the junction unmatched. The CDR3 has 16 residues. The germline gives CDR1 SQVTM, CDR2 ANQGSEA. The CDR3 DNA is TGCAGCGTTGAAGAGCAGACAGGGGGCTGGTCGAACATTCAGTACTTC. This translates into CSVEEQTGGWSNIQYF.

The chain recombines TRBV28 with TRBJ2-3; 9 bases map to TRBD2. CDR1 and CDR2 from the germline V gene are MDHEN and SYDVKM. This CDR3 spans 16 amino acids. V lost 2 bases to trimming and J lost 4 bases; unmatched junction nucleotides: 7. The CDR3 DNA reads as TGTGCCAGCAGTTTAAGTAGCGGGAGATCTTCAGATACGCAGTATTTT. Protein: CASSLSSGRSSDTQYF.

The sample holds one count of this clonotype. The chain is built from TRBV28 and TRBJ1-2, with D perhaps TRBD1 (5 bases). V lost 6 bases, J lost 4 bases, and 12 bases lay in between. This CDR3 contains 13 residues. Germline CDR1 and CDR2: MDHEN and SYDVKM. CDR3 bases: TGTGCCAGCAGAAAAGAAACAGGCTATGGCTACACCTTC. As protein: CASRKETGYGYTF.

This chain links TRBV29-1 with TRBJ1-2; 9 bases match TRBD1. The germline gives CDR1 SQVTM, CDR2 ANQGSEA. This CDR3 region has 13 residues. Trimming at V came to 6 bases and at J to 7 bases, leaving 9 bases not matched to a gene. In nucleotides, the CDR3 is TGCAGCGTGATACCGGGACAGGGAGTTGGCTACACCTTC. This translates into CSVIPGQGVGYTF.

V is TRBV20-1 and J is TRBJ1-5; D gene ambiguous. Trimming removed 2 bases at V and 5 bases at J, with 19 bases between. This CDR3 is built from 16 residues. Germline loops: CDR1 DFQATT, CDR2 SNEGSKA (reference sequence). CDR3 sequence: CSARPNSPENYQPQHF. DNA of the CDR3: TGCAGTGCTAGACCGAATTCGCCAGAAAACTATCAGCCCCAGCATTTT.

The chain carries TRBV7-2 and TRBJ2-1; 7 positions match TRBD2. Per the germline V gene, CDR1 is SGHTA and CDR2 is FQGNSA. The trim removed 1 base at V and 6 bases at J, leaving 3 bases unmatched. The CDR3 has 14 amino acids. CDR3 sequence reads: CASSLGTRSNEQFF. The CDR3 DNA is TGTGCCAGCAGCTTAGGGACTAGGTCCAATGAGCAGTTCTTC.

This clonotype was found once. The chain combines TRBV28 with TRBJ2-3; 9 bases are shared with TRBD2. The V and J ends lost 5 bases and 4 bases, in that order; junction bases with no gene match: 7. In germline, CDR1 is MDHEN, CDR2 SYDVKM. The CDR3 is 15 amino acids. The CDR3 here is CASSRWGLAADTQYF. CDR3 in DNA: TGTGCCAGCAGTCGCTGGGGACTAGCTGCAGATACGCAGTATTTT.

This clonotype was seen a single time. The chain couples TRBV18 to TRBJ1-1, with D perhaps TRBD1 (6 bases). CDR1 is KGHSH and CDR2 is LQKENI in the germline V gene. This CDR3 region has 13 residues. V lost 3 bases to trimming and J lost 2 bases, with 7 bases between them. The CDR3 region is CASSPGTNTEAFF. The CDR3 DNA follows: TGTGCCAGCTCACCGGGGACAAACACTGAAGCTTTCTTT. The variable domain in full, with the rest retrieved from reference TRBV18 and TRBJ1-1, is NAGVMQNPRHLVRRRGQEARLRCSPMKGHSHVYWYRQLPEEGLKFMVYLQKENIIDESGMPKERFSAEFPKEGPSILRIQQVVRGDSAAYFCASSPGTNTEAFFGQGTRLTVV.

The chain recombines TRBV23-1 with TRBJ2-3; 9 bases match TRBD1. TRBV23-1 is flagged as an ORF with uncertain function. There are 17 residues in the CDR3. V trimming: 6 bases; J trimming: 3 bases; junction bases outside the gene matches: 13. CDR3 amino acids: CASRLRDRVLRTDTQYF. DNA for the CDR3: TGCGCCAGCAGGCTCCGGGACAGGGTTTTAAGGACAGATACGCAGTATTTT.

This clonotype was seen once. V gene TRBV3-1 combines with J gene TRBJ2-1, with 9 bases aligning to TRBD2. V was clipped by 0 bases and J by 15 bases; unmatched bases: 9. CDR1 and CDR2 from the germline V gene are LGHDT and YNNKEL (reference sequence). This CDR3 comprises 14 residues. The chain's CDR3 is CASSQESPLAGPFF. The CDR3 region has the DNA TGTGCCAGCAGCCAAGAATCCCCCCTAGCGGGGCCGTTCTTC.

This clonotype came up once. The J gene is TRBJ2-7, the V gene TRBV19, with D possibly TRBD2 on 6 matching bases. With 3 bases removed from V and 4 bases from J, the gap between germline ends came to 10 bases. Germline assignment: CDR1 LNHDA and CDR2 SQIVND (reference sequence). The CDR3 loop spans 13 amino acids. For the CDR3, the DNA is TGTGCCAGTAGTATGTCCGGGGGATACGAGCAGTACTTC. It translates to CASSMSGGYEQYF.

V and J are TRBV9 and TRBJ2-1; D uncertain. CDR1 is SGDLS, CDR2 YYNGEE, per germline. The CDR3 extends over 15 amino acids. V lost 3 bases, J lost 2 bases, and 12 bases lay in between. CDR3 nucleotide sequence: TGTGCCAGCAGCGCCCCCGTAAGCACCTACAATGAGCAGTTCTTC. Encoded protein: CASSAPVSTYNEQFF.

The chain employs TRBV11-2 and TRBJ1-1; D is unresolved. In germline, CDR1 is SGHAT, CDR2 FQNNGV. Trimming removed 4 bases at V and 5 bases at J, with 5 bases between. The CDR3 extends over 11 amino acids. The CDR3 nucleotides read TGTGCCAGCAGCTCTCATACTGAAGCTTTCTTT. This sequence encodes CASSSHTEAFF.

This clonotype is a singleton in its sample. J is TRBJ2-7 and V is TRBV3-1, with TRBD1 matching 9 bases. J lost 6 bases, V lost 3 bases, and 6 bases had no gene match. This CDR3 is built from 14 residues. CDR1 is LGHDT, CDR2 YNNKEL, per germline (reference sequence). The CDR3 DNA is TGTGCCAGCAGCCAGGGACAGGGAACCTCCGAGCAGTACGTC. It translates to CASSQGQGTSEQYV.

The chain carries TRBV28 and TRBJ1-2; a weak D match, TRBD1 (5 bases). The ends were cut back, 7 bases at V and 5 bases at J, with 11 bases in the middle. CDR1 and CDR2 from the germline V gene are MDHEN and SYDVKM. The CDR3 contains 12 residues. The CDR3 loop is CASTLGEYGYTF. The CDR3 coding sequence is TGTGCCAGCACTTTGGGGGAGTATGGCTACACCTTC.

This clonotype came up once. The chain links TRBV3-1 to TRBJ1-5, with D perhaps TRBD1 (5 bases). The CDR3 extends over 15 amino acids. Trimming pared 1 base from V and 6 bases from J, leaving 13 bases between. Germline-derived CDR1 and CDR2 are LGHDT and YNNKEL (reference sequence). CDR3 bases: TGTGCCAGCAGCCAAGGATTTCAAAGGGGTCAGCCCCAGCATTTT. The encoded protein is CASSQGFQRGQPQHF.

CDR3 loop: CAWKGQGLVYTF. Here the CDR3 DNA reads TGTGCCTGGAAAGGACAGGGATTAGTCTACACCTTC. The chain is built from TRBV30 and TRBJ1-2; 8 nucleotides match TRBD1. With 4 bases clipped from V and 10 bases from J, the junction kept 8 bases outside the gene matches. This CDR3 is 12 amino acids long. Germline V lookup: CDR1 GTSNPN, CDR2 SVGIG (reference sequence).

The chain has TRBV21-1 and TRBJ2-1. TRBV21-1 is an annotated pseudogene. CDR3 length: 15 amino acids. DNA for the CDR3: TGTGCCAGCAGCAAGGAGTACGTCTTAGACAATGAGCAGTTCTTC. Translating gives CASSKEYVLDNEQFF.

The chain links TRBV3-1 to TRBJ2-3, with 10 nucleotides matching TRBD2. The CDR3 has 15 amino acids. The V and J ends lost 3 bases and 0 bases, in that order; junction bases with no gene match: 0. CDR1 is LGHDT, CDR2 YNNKEL, per germline (reference sequence). The CDR3 region is CASSQTSGSTDTQYF. The CDR3 DNA sequence: TGTGCCAGCAGCCAGACTAGCGGGAGCACAGATACGCAGTATTTT.

The chain has TRBV5-4 and TRBJ1-5, with D hard to call. The CDR3 sequence is 15 residues long. CDR1 and CDR2 from the germline V gene are SGHNT and YYREEE (reference sequence). Trimming shortened V by 4 bases and J by 4 bases, and 15 bases separated the two germline ends. The CDR3 sequence: CASSTGPLGNQPQHF. In nucleotides, the CDR3 is TGTGCCAGCAGCACTGGACCCTTGGGGAATCAGCCCCAGCATTTT.

Only one count was recorded for this clonotype. The rearrangement uses TRBV29-1 and TRBJ2-7; 7 positions match TRBD1. The germline gives CDR1 SQVTM, CDR2 ANQGSEA. This CDR3 has 17 amino acids. Trimming took 1 base from V and 2 from J; bases not matched to a gene: 14. CDR3 sequence reads: CSVEAAAGTDGTYEQYV. CDR3 nucleotides: TGCAGCGTTGAAGCGGCGGCCGGGACAGACGGTACCTACGAGCAGTACGTC.

The chain couples TRBV19 to TRBJ2-1; 10 nucleotides align to TRBD2. The CDR3 consists of 14 residues. The ends lost 7 bases at V and 4 bases at J; junction bases unmatched: 4. Germline V lookup: CDR1 LNHDA, CDR2 SQIVND (reference sequence). The CDR3 loop is CASKTSGNYNEQFF. As DNA, the CDR3 is TGTGCCAGTAAAACTAGCGGGAATTACAATGAGCAGTTCTTC.

The CDR3 DNA reads TGTGCCAGTAGTAACGGGATCAGGAGCTCCTACAATGAGCAGTTCTTC. It codes for CASSNGIRSSYNEQFF. This rearrangement joins TRBV19 to TRBJ2-1, with TRBD2 as a possible D gene (5 bases). Germline CDR1 is LNHDA and CDR2 is SQIVND (reference sequence). The CDR3 totals 16 residues. V was trimmed by 4 bases and J by 0 bases, leaving 13 bases between them.

This chain joins TRBV29-1 and TRBJ1-2; D not certain. Germline V CDR1 and CDR2: SQVTM, ANQGSEA. Trimming shortened V by 5 bases and J by 7 bases, and 11 bases separated the two germline ends. The CDR3 spans 11 residues. This chain's CDR3 is CSVTGLGGYTF. The DNA of the CDR3 is TGCAGCGTTACCGGACTTGGTGGCTACACCTTC.